The 10 T cell receptor beta chains below all came from one sample that was sequenced in a study of cytomegalovirus exposure and HLA in healthy donors. PCR amplification relied on 60 Vbeta primers (plus 13 Jbeta primers). Libraries were prepared by immunoSEQ multiplex PCR; TCRdb keeps only in-frame clonotypes and omits some of them. This table holds around 120,000 clones, less than 65% found once. Sequences were obtained from PBMCs. The origin of the receptors is a man between 35 and 55 years old in good health and CMV-seropositive.

CDR3 sequence (DNA): TGTGCCAGCAGACCCGATGACAGCATGAACACTGAAGCTTTCTTT. Amino acids: CASRPDDSMNTEAFF. The chain uses TRBV28 and TRBJ1-1; a possible D gene is TRBD1 (5 bases). CDR1 and CDR2 from the germline V gene are MDHEN and SYDVKM. This CDR3 comprises 15 residues. The V end lost 6 bases, the J end lost 0 bases, and 14 bases lay between the germline ends.

This chain connects TRBV28 to TRBJ1-1, with unresolved D. V dropped 4 bases and J dropped 6 bases, with 18 bases sitting between them. CDR1 MDHEN and CDR2 SYDVKM come from the germline V gene. The length of the CDR3 is 15 residues. CDR3 bases: TGTGCCAGCAGTTCAGGACGAGGGCCGGACGCTGAAGCTTTCTTT. Amino acid sequence: CASSSGRGPDAEAFF.

The CDR3 bases are TGTGCCAGCAGCCAGTCTGGGCGGGGGGGCACAGATACGCAGTATTTT. Translation: CASSQSGRGGTDTQYF. The chain carries TRBV4-2 and TRBJ2-3, with TRBD2 identical over 8 bases. J was trimmed by 1 base and V by 3 bases; bases with no gene match: 6. The length of the CDR3 is 16 residues. Germline V CDR1 and CDR2: LGHNA, YNFKEQ.

The chain has TRBV4-1 and TRBJ2-5; 9 nucleotides agree with TRBD2. V shed 0 bases, J shed 5 bases, and the junction held 7 bases outside the gene matches. Germline CDR1 reads MGHRA; CDR2 reads YSYEKL. The CDR3 is made up of 16 amino acids. The CDR3 protein is CASSQDRTSGWETQYF. CDR3 nucleotide sequence: TGCGCCAGCAGCCAAGATCGCACTAGCGGGTGGGAGACCCAGTACTTC.

The CDR3 region has the DNA TGTGCCAGCTCCGCAGGGGAGGGCACTGAAGCTTTCTTT. Its translation: CASSAGEGTEAFF. The chain joins TRBV7-3 to TRBJ1-1; D possibly corresponds to TRBD1 (6 bases). The length of the CDR3 is 13 residues. The germline V gene encodes CDR1 SGHTA and CDR2 FQGTGA. Trimming pared 8 bases from V and 4 bases from J, leaving 14 bases between.

The rearrangement uses TRBV7-3 and TRBJ2-7; 7 nucleotides align to TRBD2. Germline lookup yields CDR1 SGHTA and CDR2 FQGTGA. V was pared by 5 bases and J by 7 bases, with 14 bases of the junction left unmatched. CDR3 size: 15 residues. The CDR3: CASSTGTVRGGEQYF. In DNA form, the CDR3 reads TGTGCCAGCAGCACCGGGACCGTCCGGGGAGGGGAGCAGTACTTC.

This chain uses TRBV6-1 with TRBJ1-5; TRBD1 aligns across 9 bases. The germline V gene has CDR1 MNHNS and CDR2 SASEGT. The V and J ends lost 3 bases and 4 bases, in that order; junction bases with no gene match: 7. CDR3 length: 16 amino acids. The CDR3: CASSEEGTGQNQPQHF. In DNA, the CDR3 is TGTGCCAGCAGTGAGGAGGGGACAGGGCAGAATCAGCCCCAGCATTTT.

This clone was detected a few times. The chain joins TRBV6-6 to TRBJ2-7, with TRBD2 identical over 9 bases. V lost 2 bases to trimming and J lost 6 bases; unmatched junction nucleotides: 11. This CDR3 is built from 16 residues. Germline V CDR1 and CDR2: MNHNY, SVGAGI (reference sequence). The CDR3 DNA sequence: TGTGCCAGCAGTTACGTTTCGGCGGGAGGGCCGCGCGAGCAGTACTTC. This gives the protein CASSYVSAGGPREQYF.

This clone was detected only once. The rearrangement uses TRBV5-8 and TRBJ1-6; TRBD1 might be the D (5 bases). V was cut by 4 bases and J by 5 bases, with 10 bases left in between. The CDR3 is 14 residues long. Germline assignment: CDR1 SGHTS and CDR2 YDEGEE. CDR3 DNA sequence: TGTGCCAGCAGCCCTGACAGACATAATTCACCCCTCCACTTT. Amino acid sequence: CASSPDRHNSPLHF.

The chain recombines TRBV19 with TRBJ2-5; 7 bases match TRBD2. J gave up 6 bases and V 0 bases, and 7 bases lay outside the gene matches. The CDR3 spans 15 residues. Germline CDR1 reads LNHDA; CDR2 reads SQIVND (reference sequence). The CDR3 region is CASSIDLAVRQTQYF. CDR3 nucleotides: TGTGCCAGTAGTATAGATCTAGCGGTCAGACAGACCCAGTACTTC.